What follows are 23 T cell receptor beta chains derived from one specimen sequenced in a study of T-cell memory formation after mild COVID-19. TCRdb re-called the 5' RACE reads with MiXCR, one entry per CDR3 protein. The sample lists approximately 340,000 distinct CDR3 sequences; 15% to 20% were seen once. The material sequenced was PBMCs or a T cell subset sorted from them (not recorded which). Every receptor here comes from a man younger than 30 who had mild COVID-19 (a few samples of this study predate the infection). Cell type and time point are not known.

This clonotype was observed at least ten times. The gene calls are TRBV12-3 or TRBV12-4 and TRBJ2-1, with D possibly matching TRBD1 (6 bases). This CDR3 comprises 17 residues. The V end was cut by 0 bases, the J end by 0 bases, with 12 bases between. In nucleotides, the CDR3 is TGTGCCAGCAGTTTAGCGGCCCAGGGGAGCTCCTACAATGAGCAGTTCTTC. Its protein is CASSLAAQGSSYNEQFF.

V usage is TRBV5-1 and J usage is TRBJ2-1, with 7 bases matching TRBD2. Germline V CDR1 and CDR2: SGHRS, YFSETQ. CDR3 size: 15 residues. V lost 4 bases, J lost 9 bases, and 13 bases stayed unmatched. The DNA of the CDR3 is TGCGCCAGCAGCACCCGGGGCGGCGGGGGAGGTGAGCAGTTCTTC. It codes for CASSTRGGGGGEQFF.

The chain uses TRBV4-1 and TRBJ1-6, with 8 bases lining up with TRBD1. Germline-derived CDR1 and CDR2 are MGHRA and YSYEKL. With 4 bases clipped from V and 6 bases from J, the junction kept 5 bases outside the gene matches. CDR3 length: 15 amino acids. The CDR3: CASSPNGQGNSPLHF. In DNA form, the CDR3 reads TGCGCCAGCAGCCCGAATGGACAGGGTAATTCACCCCTCCACTTT.

The CDR3 region is CASIYGQGPWETQYF. The CDR3, as DNA: TGTGCCAGCATATATGGACAGGGGCCATGGGAGACCCAGTACTTC. The chain carries TRBV7-8 and TRBJ2-5; TRBD1 matches 9 bases. The CDR3 totals 15 residues. The germline V gene has CDR1 SGHVS and CDR2 FQNEAQ. Trimming at V came to 7 bases and at J to 5 bases, leaving 11 bases not matched to a gene.

V is TRBV10-2 and J is TRBJ2-7, with D possibly TRBD2 on 7 matching bases. Germline V lookup: CDR1 WSHSY, CDR2 SAAADI. The CDR3 has 14 residues. Trimming cost V 4 bases and J 5 bases, with 15 bases left between them. Here the CDR3 DNA reads TGCGCCAGCAGTGCGTCGCGGGGGCTCAACGAGCAGTACTTC. Translated, it gives CASSASRGLNEQYF.

There are many counts of this clonotype. The chain links TRBV5-1 to TRBJ2-3, with 12 bases matching TRBD1. The CDR3 extends over 15 amino acids. CDR1 is SGHRS, CDR2 YFSETQ, per germline. Losses at the gene ends were 4 bases for V and 4 bases for J; bases not matched to a gene: 4. The CDR3 loop reads CASSPGQGAADTQYF. The CDR3 DNA sequence: TGCGCCAGCAGCCCGGGACAGGGGGCCGCAGATACGCAGTATTTT.

This clonotype was seen a handful of times. The V and J genes are TRBV11-2 and TRBJ1-2; TRBD1 matches 7 bases. Germline assignment: CDR1 SGHAT and CDR2 FQNNGV. Trimming at V came to 2 bases and at J to 7 bases, leaving 4 bases not matched to a gene. The CDR3 runs 13 residues. CDR3 sequence (DNA): TGTGCCAGCAGCTTATCAGGGGGGCTTGGCTACACCTTC. It encodes CASSLSGGLGYTF.

The rearrangement links TRBV20-1 to TRBJ1-5; 7 nucleotides agree with TRBD1. The CDR3 runs to 18 residues. Losses at the gene ends were 0 bases for V and 0 bases for J; bases not matched to a gene: 11. Looked up from germline, CDR1 is DFQATT and CDR2 is SNEGSKA (reference sequence). The CDR3 protein is CSARDPTGSRFSNQPQHF. The CDR3 region has the DNA TGCAGTGCTAGAGATCCGACAGGGTCCCGTTTTAGCAATCAGCCCCAGCATTTT.

The sample holds many counts of this clonotype. The chain uses TRBV4-1 and TRBJ2-3; TRBD2 agrees at 11 bases. Germline V lookup: CDR1 MGHRA, CDR2 YSYEKL. The CDR3 loop spans 16 amino acids. J lost 4 bases, V lost 1 base, and 4 bases had no gene match. CDR3 nucleotide sequence: TGCGCCAGCAGCCAAGGGATTAGCGGGGGGGCAGATACGCAGTATTTT. This codes for CASSQGISGGADTQYF.

This chain connects TRBV30 to TRBJ1-5, with D possibly TRBD1 on 5 matching bases. This CDR3 contains 15 residues. V shed 1 base and J shed 2 bases, with 12 bases lying between them. CDR1 is GTSNPN and CDR2 is SVGIG in the germline V gene (reference sequence). CDR3 protein: CAWSAAGARNQPQHF. In DNA, the CDR3 is TGTGCCTGGAGTGCCGCTGGGGCACGCAATCAGCCCCAGCATTTT.

This clonotype was seen repeatedly, ten times or more. V is TRBV19 and J is TRBJ2-7, with no clear D. The CDR3 is 14 amino acids. Germline V lookup: CDR1 LNHDA, CDR2 SQIVND (reference sequence). V gave up 2 bases and J gave up 0 bases, with 8 bases separating them. The CDR3 DNA is TGTGCCAGTAGTATACGTGTATACTCCTACGAGCAGTACTTC. Translated, it gives CASSIRVYSYEQYF. Full variable domain (missing parts from reference TRBV19 and TRBJ2-7): DGGITQSPKYLFRKEGQNVTLSCEQNLNHDAMYWYRQDPGQGLRLIYYSQIVNDFQKGDIAEGYSVSREKKESFPLTVTSAQKNPTAFYLCASSIRVYSYEQYFGPGTRLTVT.

The chain combines TRBV6-1 with TRBJ2-7, with D unclear. Trimming shortened V by 4 bases and J by 0 bases, and 4 bases separated the two germline ends. CDR1 and CDR2 (germline): MNHNS, SASEGT. The CDR3 runs to 12 residues. CDR3: CASSATSYEQYV. For the CDR3, the DNA is TGTGCCAGCAGTGCTACCTCCTACGAGCAGTACGTC.

V usage is TRBV7-2 and J usage is TRBJ2-1; the match to TRBD2 covers 8 bases. Germline V gene lookup returns CDR1 SGHTA and CDR2 FQGNSA. J was trimmed by 10 bases and V by 1 base; bases with no gene match: 9. This CDR3 has 15 residues. The CDR3, as DNA: TGTGCCAGCAGCTTAGTAGCGGGGACGAAAACGGAGCAGTTCTTC. Protein product: CASSLVAGTKTEQFF.

This clonotype was detected only a few times. The CDR3 protein is CASSYTSRGRSQPQHF. The DNA for the CDR3 is TGTGCCAGCAGTTACACTTCCCGGGGCAGGAGCCAGCCCCAGCATTTT. The chain links TRBV6-6 to TRBJ1-5; maybe TRBD1 (5 bases). V was trimmed by 2 bases and J by 7 bases, leaving 18 bases between them. Germline CDR1 reads MNHNY; CDR2 reads SVGAGI (reference sequence). The CDR3 runs 16 residues.

Written as DNA, the CDR3 is TGTGCCAGCAGTTGGGGGAATTTAGGCTCACCCCTCCACTTT. Amino acids: CASSWGNLGSPLHF. V gene TRBV12-3 or TRBV12-4 combines with J gene TRBJ1-6; possible D gene TRBD1, 5 bases. This CDR3 is 14 amino acids long. V lost 4 bases, J lost 10 bases, and 14 bases lay in between.

This chain links TRBV14 with TRBJ2-1; D not resolved. V dropped 2 bases and J dropped 5 bases, with 13 bases sitting between them. CDR1 SGHDN and CDR2 FVKESK come from the germline V gene. The CDR3 is 15 residues long. CDR3 amino acids: CASSQHGTADNEQFF. CDR3 coding DNA: TGTGCCAGCAGCCAACACGGAACGGCGGACAATGAGCAGTTCTTC.

The rearrangement links TRBV10-3 to TRBJ1-1; unclear D gene. The CDR3 totals 11 residues. Per the germline V gene, CDR1 is ENHRY and CDR2 is SYGVKD. With 4 bases removed from V and 7 bases from J, the gap between germline ends came to 7 bases. The CDR3 reads CAISGGFEAFF. Here the CDR3 DNA reads TGTGCCATCAGTGGAGGGTTTGAAGCTTTCTTT.

This clonotype was counted a few times. The gene calls are TRBV4-1 and TRBJ2-7; D unresolved. The CDR3 is 13 residues long. The germline V gene encodes CDR1 MGHRA and CDR2 YSYEKL. The germline V and J ends were trimmed by 5 bases and 1 base, with 9 bases remaining between them. In DNA, the CDR3 is TGCGCCAGCAGCTCAGAAGGGTCCTACGAGCAGTACTTC. Translated, it gives CASSSEGSYEQYF.

The table lists this clonotype with a few counts. V and J are TRBV20-1 and TRBJ1-1, with D possibly matching TRBD1 (5 bases). The CDR3 is 13 residues long. The V and J ends lost 3 bases and 1 base respectively, with 9 bases between them. Germline lookup yields CDR1 DFQATT and CDR2 SNEGSKA (reference sequence). The CDR3 region is CSARFGQNTEAFF. CDR3 DNA sequence: TGCAGTGCTAGGTTTGGACAGAACACTGAAGCTTTCTTT.

The chain carries TRBV7-6 and TRBJ2-7; D might be TRBD2 (5 bases). Germline CDR1 reads SGHVS; CDR2 reads FNYEAQ. Between the trimmed V and J ends, which lost 5 bases and 6 bases, there was a span of 14 bases. The CDR3 is made up of 13 amino acids. CDR3 loop: CASSLAVGSEQYF. The CDR3 region has the DNA TGTGCCAGCAGCCTCGCCGTGGGGAGCGAGCAGTACTTC.

This chain uses TRBV4-2 with TRBJ2-5; 8 bases map to TRBD1. This CDR3 contains 14 residues. V lost 3 bases to trimming and J lost 4 bases; unmatched junction nucleotides: 4. Germline loops: CDR1 LGHNA, CDR2 YNFKEQ. CDR3: CASSHSDRVETQYF. DNA for the CDR3: TGTGCCAGCAGCCACTCGGACAGGGTAGAGACCCAGTACTTC.

This clonotype was seen more than once but under ten times. The chain recombines TRBV13 with TRBJ2-1; the match to TRBD2 covers 8 bases. This CDR3 has 14 residues. The V and J ends lost 3 bases and 9 bases, in that order; junction bases with no gene match: 7. Germline V gene data show CDR1 as PRHDT and CDR2 as FYEKMQ (reference sequence). The CDR3 is CASSFSGLEVEQFF. The CDR3 DNA is TGTGCCAGCAGCTTCTCGGGACTAGAGGTTGAGCAGTTCTTC.

The V call is TRBV20-1, the J call TRBJ1-2; D uncertain. Per germline, CDR1 DFQATT and CDR2 SNEGSKA (reference sequence). Between the trimmed V and J ends, which lost 3 bases and 7 bases, there was a span of 18 bases. The CDR3 contains 14 residues. CDR3 protein: CSARRALLLGGYTF. Here the CDR3 DNA reads TGCAGTGCTAGGAGGGCATTACTTCTGGGTGGCTACACCTTC.